This T cell receptor beta chain was sequenced in a study of blood T cell repertoires in COVID-19. This CDR3 is built from 13 residues. The J segment lost 5 bases and the V segment lost 7 bases, leaving 7 bases of the junction unmatched. Germline V gene lookup returns CDR1 SNHLY and CDR2 FYNNEI. Using immunoSEQ multiplex PCR, the repertoire was profiled, and TCRdb retains in-frame clones only, with some absent. The top ten clones hold roughly a sixth of a sample with 100,000 to 150,000 clones, about 89% of them seen once. Sequences were obtained from peripheral blood. This chain links TRBV2 with TRBJ1-1; 7 nucleotides align to TRBD1. The sequence was collected from a man aged 45-60 years with active or convalescent COVID-19. In nucleotides, the CDR3 is TGTGCCAGCAAAAGAGACAGGGAAACTGAAGCTTTCTTT. Encoded protein: CASKRDRETEAFF.